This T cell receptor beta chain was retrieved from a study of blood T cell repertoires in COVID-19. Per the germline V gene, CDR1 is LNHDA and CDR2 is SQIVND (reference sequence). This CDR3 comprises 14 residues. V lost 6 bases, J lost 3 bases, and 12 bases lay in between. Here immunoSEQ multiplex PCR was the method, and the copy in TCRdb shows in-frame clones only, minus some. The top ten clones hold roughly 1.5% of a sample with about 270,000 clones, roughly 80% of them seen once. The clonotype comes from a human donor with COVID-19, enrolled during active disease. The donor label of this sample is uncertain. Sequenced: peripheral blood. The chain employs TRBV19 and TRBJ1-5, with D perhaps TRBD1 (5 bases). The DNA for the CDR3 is TGTGCCAGTAGGGGGCAGGAGTTCAATCAGCCCCAGCATTTT. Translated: CASRGQEFNQPQHF.